This entry is about one T cell receptor (beta chain). Original methodology: Amplification from reference gene primers served as the basis for estimated nucleated cell counts. Generated by immunoSEQ multiplex PCR, the TCRdb table keeps only in-frame clones and is missing some. That table furnishes V, J and clone size, whereas the DNA furnished D and trimming. The repertoire holds roughly 230,000 clones, 65% to 85% seen once, with about 27% in the top ten. The data derive from a study of blood T cell repertoires in COVID-19. Looking at the study overall: Acute and convalescent COVID-19 specimens originated in the United States, Italy and Spain. The cDNA or gDNA used as material had been derived from T cells, B-cell-depleted T cells, or PBMCs.

Trimming pared 3 bases from V and 2 bases from J, leaving 8 bases between. Germline CDR1 is MRHNA and CDR2 is SNTAGT. This CDR3 is 14 amino acids long. Input material: peripheral blood. This TCR was sampled from a man aged 35-49 years with acute or convalescent COVID-19. The V gene is TRBV6-4, the J gene TRBJ2-1; tentative D call: TRBD2 (5 bases). CDR3 sequence: CASSEGSPYNEQFF. The CDR3 DNA reads as TGTGCCAGCAGTGAAGGGAGCCCCTACAATGAGCAGTTCTTC.